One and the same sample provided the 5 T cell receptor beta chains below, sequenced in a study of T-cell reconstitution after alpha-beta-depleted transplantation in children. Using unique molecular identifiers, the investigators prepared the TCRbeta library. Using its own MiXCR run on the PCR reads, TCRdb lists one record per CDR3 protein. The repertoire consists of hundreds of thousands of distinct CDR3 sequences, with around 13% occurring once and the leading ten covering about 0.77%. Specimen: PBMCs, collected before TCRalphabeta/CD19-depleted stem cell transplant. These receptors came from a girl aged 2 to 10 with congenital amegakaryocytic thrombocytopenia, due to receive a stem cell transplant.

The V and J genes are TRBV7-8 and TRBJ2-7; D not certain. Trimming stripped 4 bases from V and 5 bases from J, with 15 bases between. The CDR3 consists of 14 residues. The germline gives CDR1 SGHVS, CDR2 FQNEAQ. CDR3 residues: CASSSHDPAHEQYF. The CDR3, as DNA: TGTGCCAGCAGCTCCCACGACCCGGCCCACGAGCAGTACTTC. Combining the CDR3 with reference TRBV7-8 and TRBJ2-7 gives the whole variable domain GAGVSQSPRYKVAKRGQDVALRCDPISGHVSLFWYQQALGQGPEFLTYFQNEAQLDKSGLPSDRFFAERPEGSVSTLKIQRTQQEDSAVYLCASSSHDPAHEQYFGPGTRLTVT.

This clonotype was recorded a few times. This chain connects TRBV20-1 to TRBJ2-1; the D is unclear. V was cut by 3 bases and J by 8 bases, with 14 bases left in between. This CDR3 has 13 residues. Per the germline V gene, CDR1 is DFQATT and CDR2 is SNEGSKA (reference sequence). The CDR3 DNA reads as TGCAGTGCTAGGGATTCTTTGTGGGATGAGCAGTTCTTC. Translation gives CSARDSLWDEQFF.

CDR3 in amino acids: CSARDRGGWYQETQYF. CDR3 nucleotide sequence: TGCAGTGCTAGAGATCGGGGAGGCTGGTACCAAGAGACCCAGTACTTC. The V call is TRBV20-1, the J call TRBJ2-5, with TRBD2 as a possible D gene (6 bases). V lost 0 bases to trimming and J lost 0 bases, with 14 bases between them. This CDR3 region has 16 residues. Per germline, CDR1 DFQATT and CDR2 SNEGSKA (reference sequence).

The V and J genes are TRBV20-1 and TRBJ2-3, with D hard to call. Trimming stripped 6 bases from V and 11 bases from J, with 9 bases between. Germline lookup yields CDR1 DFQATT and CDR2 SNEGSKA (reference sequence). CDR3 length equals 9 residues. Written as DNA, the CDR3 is TGCAGTGCAGATGCAGGGCAGTATTTT. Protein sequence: CSADAGQYF.

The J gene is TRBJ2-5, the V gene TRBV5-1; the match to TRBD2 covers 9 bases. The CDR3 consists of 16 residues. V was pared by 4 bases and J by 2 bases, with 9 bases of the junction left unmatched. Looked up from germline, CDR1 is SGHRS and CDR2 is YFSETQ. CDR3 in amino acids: CASSPITSGPQETQYF. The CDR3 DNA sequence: TGCGCCAGCAGCCCCATTACTAGCGGGCCACAAGAGACCCAGTACTTC. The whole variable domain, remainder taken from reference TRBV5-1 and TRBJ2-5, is KAGVTQTPRYLIKTRGQQVTLSCSPISGHRSVSWYQQTPGQGLQFLFEYFSETQRNKGNFPGRFSGRQFSNSRSEMNVSTLELGDSALYLCASSPITSGPQETQYFGPGTRLLVL.